The rows below give T cell receptor beta chains drawn from one sample of a study of T cells in narcolepsy. Repertoires were generated with immunoSEQ multiplex PCR, while TCRdb's copy carries only in-frame clones and drops some. The sample contains tens of thousands of clones, around 80% of which appear only once. Material for sequencing was CD45RA- memory CD4+ T cells from PBMCs. Receptors originate from a human donor with narcolepsy. CDR3s include the opening cysteine and the closing phenylalanine or tryptophan.

J gene	V gene	CDR3 protein
TRBJ2-5	TRBV5-6	CASSLARGRAETQYF
TRBJ2-7	TRBV15	CATSRAGGGAKEQYF
TRBJ2-2	TRBV29-1	CSVDETYTGELFF
TRBJ1-1	TRBV7-2	CASSHRRGQAEAFF
TRBJ2-3	TRBV15	CATSSRYTQYF
TRBJ2-7	TRBV9	CASSRGQSGIEQYF
TRBJ2-7	TRBV29-1	CSALPGTGLHEQYF
TRBJ1-6	TRBV4-1	CASSQASSVGEGNSPLHF
TRBJ1-4	TRBV7-2	CASSSRQGHGEKLFF
TRBJ2-7	TRBV19	CASSSTAETGQYF
TRBJ2-3	TRBV13	CASSFRTSADTQYF
TRBJ2-7	TRBV7-2	CASSLDGGTYEQYF
TRBJ1-5	TRBV10-3	CATAGVNQPQHF
TRBJ2-3	TRBV19	CASSGTSGVDTQYF
TRBJ2-3	TRBV5-4	CASSSGAWGSTDTQYF
TRBJ1-2	TRBV19	CASRKGLGQSSLEVNYGYTF
TRBJ1-4	TRBV5-1	CASRPLDALNEKLFF
TRBJ2-1	TRBV9	CASSVASGLYNEQFF
TRBJ1-3	TRBV5-6	CASSPIGAGNTIYF
TRBJ2-4	TRBV30	CAWQITRGIQYF
TRBJ1-6	TRBV19	CASNLGEGNSPLHF
TRBJ2-3	TRBV9	CASSGSTDTQYF
TRBJ2-2	TRBV5-1	CASSSGITGELFF
.	TRBV19	CASSVRDGSYEQYF
TRBJ2-5	TRBV7-3	CASSLGGTKETQYF
TRBJ1-4	TRBV5-1	CASSLGGGDNEKLFF
TRBJ2-1	TRBV9	CASSFGTLPEGEQFF
TRBJ1-3	TRBV19	CASAPRGLSAGNTIYF
TRBJ2-3	TRBV6-5	CASSPAGQSTDTQYF
TRBJ1-5	TRBV5-1	CASSLAAGNQPQHF
TRBJ1-2	TRBV19	CASRIGANYGYTF
TRBJ1-6	TRBV6-1	CASSERGSSYNSPLHF
TRBJ1-2	TRBV12-5	CASGFSNYGYTF
TRBJ2-2	TRBV19	CATLPWQGWTGELFF
TRBJ1-1	TRBV30	CAWSVGGLGNTEAFF
TRBJ1-1	TRBV7-6	CASSFGDRGQGTEAFF
TRBJ2-3	TRBV7-2	CASSLDRVDTQYF
TRBJ2-1	TRBV18	CASSPRTGYDNEQFF
TRBJ1-2	TRBV2	CASSEGSAEKGYTF
TRBJ2-7	TRBV6-1	CASSEWEQYF